Each of the 2 T cell receptor beta chains below was sequenced from the same sample in a study of OX40 agonist ivuxolimab in advanced cancers. Profiled with immunoSEQ multiplex PCR; TCRdb holds only in-frame clones, not every one. The sample comprises some 130,000 clones, roughly 91% of which are singletons, and more than 1% rests with the top ten. Source: CD4+ or CD8+ T cells sorted from blood, taken in a trial of the OX40 agonist ivuxolimab. The receptors originated from an adult with an advanced solid tumor such as melanoma, head and neck, liver or kidney cancer.

V usage is TRBV5-8 and J usage is TRBJ1-2; 8 nucleotides match TRBD1. Germline assignment: CDR1 SGHTS and CDR2 YDEGEE. Unmatched junction bases numbered 3, after V lost 3 bases and J lost 5 bases. The CDR3 extends over 13 amino acids. Here the CDR3 reads CASSWGQEYGYTF. In nucleotides, the CDR3 is TGTGCCAGCAGCTGGGGACAGGAGTATGGCTACACCTTC.

This clone was seen a single time. This sequence joins TRBV5-6 and TRBJ1-2; D is uncertain. CDR1 and CDR2 (germline): SGHDT, YYEEEE. Trimming stripped 0 bases from V and 8 bases from J, with 11 bases between. This CDR3 region has 13 residues. This CDR3 is CASSLGSVDGYTF. CDR3 coding DNA: TGTGCCAGCAGCTTGGGCAGTGTTGACGGCTACACCTTC.